This TCR beta chain was profiled in a study of blood T cell repertoires in COVID-19. The table came from immunoSEQ multiplex PCR; TCRdb's copy has only in-frame clones and leaves some out. The sample consists of approximately 160,000 clones, 80% to 85% of them appearing once. This clonotype originated in a woman in her 50s who had recovered from COVID-19. The sample taken for sequencing was PBMCs or T cells enriched from blood (not recorded which).

CDR3 sequence: CATSFGLAGGQETQYF. CDR3 bases: TGTGCCACCAGTTTCGGACTAGCGGGGGGGCAAGAGACCCAGTACTTC. This sequence joins TRBV24-1 and TRBJ2-5, with 15 positions matching TRBD2. V trimming: 6 bases; J trimming: 2 bases; junction bases outside the gene matches: 3. The CDR3 covers 16 residues. Germline CDR1 KGHDR, CDR2 SFDVKD.